The source of this T cell receptor (beta chain) is a study of CD8 T cells in Susac syndrome. This clonotype has a single count. CD8+ and CD4+ T cells from blood underwent TCR beta sequencing, which was carried out in a high-throughput format. cDNA came from roughly 0.47 to 1 ug RNA primed by random hexamers. The immunoSEQ assay covered 54 Vbeta and 13 Jbeta segments for CDR3. From the immunoSEQ multiplex PCR reads, TCRdb called clonotypes with MiXCR, one entry per CDR3 protein. The sample holds 110,000 or so distinct CDR3 sequences; approximately 93% are singletons and the top ten take roughly 0.088%. Trimming removed 3 bases from V and 0 bases from J, with 3 bases in between. Germline-derived CDR1 and CDR2 are GTSNPN and SVGIG (reference sequence). The CDR3 totals 13 residues.

The gene calls are TRBV30 and TRBJ1-6; D ambiguous. Material: CD4+ T cells from PBMCs. The clonotype originates from a human donor with multiple sclerosis. As DNA, the CDR3 is TGTGCCTGGAGGGGCTCCTATAATTCACCCCTCCACTTT. Residues: CAWRGSYNSPLHF.